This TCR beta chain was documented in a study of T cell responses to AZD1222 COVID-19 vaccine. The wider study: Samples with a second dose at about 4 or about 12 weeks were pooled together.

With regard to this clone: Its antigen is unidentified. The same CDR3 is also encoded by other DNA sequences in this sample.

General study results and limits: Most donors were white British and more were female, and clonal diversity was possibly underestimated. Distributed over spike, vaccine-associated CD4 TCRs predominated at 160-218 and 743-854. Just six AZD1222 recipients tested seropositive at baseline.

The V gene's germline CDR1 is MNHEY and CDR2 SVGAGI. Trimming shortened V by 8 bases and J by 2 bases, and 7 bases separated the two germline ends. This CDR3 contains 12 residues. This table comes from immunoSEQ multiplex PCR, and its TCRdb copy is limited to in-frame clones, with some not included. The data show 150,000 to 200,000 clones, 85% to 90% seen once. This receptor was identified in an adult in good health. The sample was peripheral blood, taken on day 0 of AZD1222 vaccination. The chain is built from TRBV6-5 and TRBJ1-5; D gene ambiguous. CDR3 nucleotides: TGTGCCAGCGGACGGGGCAATCAGCCCCAGCATTTT. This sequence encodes CASGRGNQPQHF.